This paragraph covers one TCR beta chain sequence. Its antigen is undetermined. The protocol was immunoSEQ multiplex PCR, while the TCRdb copy is restricted to in-frame clones and leaves out a portion. The data show approximately 810,000 clones, with 90% to 95% seen just once and more than 20% held by the top ten. This entry is derived from a study of shared clonotypes between healthy human individuals. Looking at the study overall: Ranging from 18 to 49 in age, donors were a couple of women and three men. General study findings and limits: In four donors, around 5% of naive CD4 clonotypes appeared in common. Generally, naive subsets came out with larger estimated richness than memory subsets.

CD45RO negativity and positive selection for CCR7 defined naive CD8 cells, a population that excluded terminally differentiated effector memory CD45RA+ cells. Every one of the donors was a Caucasian adult that lived in Nashville, Tennessee. The CDR3 has 14 amino acids. Germline V gene lookup returns CDR1 SNHLY and CDR2 FYNNEI. Trimming took 2 bases from V and 1 from J; bases not matched to a gene: 2. The receptor was isolated from a young man in good health. The chain carries TRBV2 and TRBJ2-7; 7 bases match TRBD1. The sequenced sample consisted of naive CD8+ T cells sorted from blood. As DNA, the CDR3 is TGTGCCAGCAGTGAACCGGACAGGTCCTACGAGCAGTACTTC. This encodes CASSEPDRSYEQYF.